The table lists the clone carrying this T cell receptor beta chain with a few counts. With 1 base removed from V and 2 bases from J, the gap between germline ends came to 7 bases. From germline, CDR1 is SGHDN and CDR2 FVKESK. The CDR3 sequence is 14 residues long. Patients were excluded for autoimmune disease history or systemic immunosuppression. The study sampled blood at baseline, cycle 4 day 1, and cycle 7 day 1. Assay used: immunoSEQ multiplex PCR; TCRdb lists only in-frame clones, some missing. This table holds under 65,000 clones, around 93% found once. This specimen comes from a study of OX40 agonist ivuxolimab in advanced cancers. Study-level background: Ivuxolimab, an antibody acting as an agonist of OX40 (CD134), was used to treat patients. From about 23 to 85 years was the age range, with a mean of roughly 64 years, and approximately 84% were male.

The chain carries TRBV14 and TRBJ2-3, with D uncertain. This clonotype originated in an adult with an advanced solid tumor such as melanoma, head and neck, liver or kidney cancer. The sample consisted of CD4+ or CD8+ T cells sorted from blood, taken in a trial of the OX40 agonist ivuxolimab. The CDR3, as DNA: TGTGCCAGCAGCCAAGTAGTCCCCACAGATACGCAGTATTTT. It specifies CASSQVVPTDTQYF.